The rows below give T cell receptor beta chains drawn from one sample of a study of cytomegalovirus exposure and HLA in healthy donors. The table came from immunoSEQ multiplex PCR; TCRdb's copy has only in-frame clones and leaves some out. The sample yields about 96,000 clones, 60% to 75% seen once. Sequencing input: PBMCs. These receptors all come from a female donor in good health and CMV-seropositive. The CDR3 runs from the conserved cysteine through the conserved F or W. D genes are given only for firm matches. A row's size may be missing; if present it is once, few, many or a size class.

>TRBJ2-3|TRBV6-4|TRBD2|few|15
CASSGTSGGADTQYF
TGTGCCAGCAGTGGGACTAGCGGGGGCGCAGATACGCAGTATTTT
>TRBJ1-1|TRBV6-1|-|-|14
CASTGLGLNTEAFF
TGTGCCAGCACCGGACTAGGTCTGAACACTGAAGCTTTCTTT
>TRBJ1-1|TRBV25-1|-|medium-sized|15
CASSDGRERYTEAFF
TGTGCCAGCAGTGATGGCAGGGAAAGATACACTGAAGCTTTCTTT
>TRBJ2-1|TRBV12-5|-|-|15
CASGNEPSSYNEQFF
TGTGCTAGTGGAAACGAACCGAGCTCCTACAATGAGCAGTTCTTC
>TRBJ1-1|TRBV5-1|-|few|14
CASRNTPGNTEAFF
TGCGCCAGCCGCAACACCCCAGGGAACACTGAAGCTTTCTTT
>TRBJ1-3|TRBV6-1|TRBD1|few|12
CASRRQGYTIYF
TGTGCCAGCAGACGACAGGGGTACACCATATATTTT
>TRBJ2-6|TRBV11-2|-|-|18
CASSLGGRPSLEANVLTF
TGTGCCAGCAGCTTAGGGGGCAGACCTTCTCTGGAGGCCAACGTCCTGACTTTC
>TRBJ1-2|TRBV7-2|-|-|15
CASSPPAGYAYGYTF
TGTGCCAGCAGCCCTCCGGCAGGTTATGCCTATGGCTACACCTTC
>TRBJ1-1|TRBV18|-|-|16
CASSPSGARWNTEAFF
TGTGCCAGCTCACCATCAGGGGCTCGGTGGAACACTGAAGCTTTCTTT
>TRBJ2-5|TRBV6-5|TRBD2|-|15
CASSYAGLATETQYF
TGTGCCAGCAGTTACGCCGGACTAGCGACGGAGACCCAGTACTTC
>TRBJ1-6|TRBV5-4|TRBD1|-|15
CASSLSGTANSPLHF
TGTGCCAGCAGCCTTTCCGGGACAGCTAATTCACCCCTCCACTTT
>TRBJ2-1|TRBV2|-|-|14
CASRKRPAEDEQFF
TGTGCCAGCAGGAAAAGACCGGCAGAGGATGAGCAGTTCTTC
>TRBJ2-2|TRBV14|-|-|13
CASSRQNTGELFF
TGTGCCAGCAGCCGACAGAACACCGGGGAGCTGTTTTTT
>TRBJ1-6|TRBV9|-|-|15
CASSPRGSYNSPLHF
TGTGCCAGCAGCCCCCGGGGCTCCTATAATTCACCCCTCCACTTT
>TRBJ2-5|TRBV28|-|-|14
CASSLGAGQETQYF
TGTGCCAGCAGTCTAGGGGCTGGACAAGAGACCCAGTACTTC
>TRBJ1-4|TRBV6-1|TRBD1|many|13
CASSDREEEKLFF
TGTGCCAGCAGCGACAGGGAGGAGGAAAAACTGTTTTTT
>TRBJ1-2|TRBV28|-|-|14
CASSLIGGEYGYTF
TGTGCCAGCAGTTTAATAGGGGGAGAGTATGGCTACACCTTC
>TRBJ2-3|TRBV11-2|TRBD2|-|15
CASSPRKRGADTQYF
TGTGCCAGCAGCCCCCGAAAGCGGGGGGCAGATACGCAGTATTTT
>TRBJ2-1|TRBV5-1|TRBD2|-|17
CASSLSSNVGLAGEQFF
TGCGCCAGCAGCTTGAGTAGTAATGTTGGACTAGCTGGCGAGCAGTTCTTC
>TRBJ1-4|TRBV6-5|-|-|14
CASSQQASSEKLFF
TGTGCCAGCAGCCAACAGGCCTCGAGTGAAAAACTGTTTTTT
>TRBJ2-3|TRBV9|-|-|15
CASSVEPSTQNTQYF
TGTGCCAGCAGCGTAGAACCCAGTACACAGAATACGCAGTATTTT
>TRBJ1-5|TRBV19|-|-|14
CASSAQTGNQPQHF
TGTGCCAGTAGTGCCCAGACAGGAAATCAGCCCCAGCATTTT
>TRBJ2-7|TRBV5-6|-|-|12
CASSFLSDEQYF
TGTGCCAGCAGCTTCCTTTCGGACGAGCAGTACTTC
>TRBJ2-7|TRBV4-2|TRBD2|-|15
CASSQASGATYEQYF
TGTGCCAGCAGCCAAGCTAGCGGGGCCACCTACGAGCAGTACTTC